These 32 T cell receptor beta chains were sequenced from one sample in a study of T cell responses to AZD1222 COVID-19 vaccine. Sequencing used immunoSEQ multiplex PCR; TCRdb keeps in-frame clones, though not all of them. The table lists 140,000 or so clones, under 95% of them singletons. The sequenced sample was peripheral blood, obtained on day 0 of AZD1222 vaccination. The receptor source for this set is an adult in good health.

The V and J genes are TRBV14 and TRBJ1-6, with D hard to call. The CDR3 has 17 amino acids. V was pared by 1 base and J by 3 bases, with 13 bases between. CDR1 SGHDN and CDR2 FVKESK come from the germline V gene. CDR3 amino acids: CASSQGAPGDYNSPLHF. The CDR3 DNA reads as TGTGCCAGCAGCCAAGGGGCGCCAGGCGACTATAATTCACCCCTCCACTTT.

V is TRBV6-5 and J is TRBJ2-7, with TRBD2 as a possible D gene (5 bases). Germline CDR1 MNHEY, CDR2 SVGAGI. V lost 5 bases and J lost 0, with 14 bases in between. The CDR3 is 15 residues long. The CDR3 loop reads CASSRPSRSSYEQYF. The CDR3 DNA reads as TGTGCCAGCAGTAGGCCTAGCCGATCCTCCTACGAGCAGTACTTC.

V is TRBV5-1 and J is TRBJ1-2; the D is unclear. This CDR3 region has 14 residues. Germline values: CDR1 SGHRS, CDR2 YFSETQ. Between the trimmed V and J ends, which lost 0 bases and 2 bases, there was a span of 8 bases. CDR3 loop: CASSLGYRNYGYTF. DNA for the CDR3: TGCGCCAGCAGCTTGGGGTACAGAAACTATGGCTACACCTTC.

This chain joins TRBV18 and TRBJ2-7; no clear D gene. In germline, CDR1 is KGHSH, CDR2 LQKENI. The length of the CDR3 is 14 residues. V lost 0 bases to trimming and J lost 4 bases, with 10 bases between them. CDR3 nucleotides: TGTGCCAGCTCACCACCGTCCCTAGGGTACGAGCAGTACTTC. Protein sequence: CASSPPSLGYEQYF.

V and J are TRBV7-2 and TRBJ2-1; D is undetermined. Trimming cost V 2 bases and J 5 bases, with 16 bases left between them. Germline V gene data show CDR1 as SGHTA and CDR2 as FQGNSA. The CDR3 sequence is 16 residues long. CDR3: CASSLWAGQQHNEQFF. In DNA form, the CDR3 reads TGTGCCAGCAGCTTATGGGCCGGCCAGCAGCACAATGAGCAGTTCTTC.

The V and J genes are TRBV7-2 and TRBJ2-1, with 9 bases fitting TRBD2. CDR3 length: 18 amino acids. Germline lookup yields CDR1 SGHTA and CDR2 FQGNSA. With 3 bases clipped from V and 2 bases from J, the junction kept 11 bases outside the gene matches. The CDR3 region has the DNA TGTGCCAGCAGCTTCGCAGGCGGGGGGGCGGGCGCCTACAATGAGCAGTTCTTC. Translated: CASSFAGGGAGAYNEQFF.

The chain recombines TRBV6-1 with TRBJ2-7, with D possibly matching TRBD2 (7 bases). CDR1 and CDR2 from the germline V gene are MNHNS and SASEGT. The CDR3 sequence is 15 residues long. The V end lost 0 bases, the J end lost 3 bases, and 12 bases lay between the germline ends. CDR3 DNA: TGTGCCAGCAGTGAAGCGCCGGGGGGACACTACGAGCAGTACTTC. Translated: CASSEAPGGHYEQYF.

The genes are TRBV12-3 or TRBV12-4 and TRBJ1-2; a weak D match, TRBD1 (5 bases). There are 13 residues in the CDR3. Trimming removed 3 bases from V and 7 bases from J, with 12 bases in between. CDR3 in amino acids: CASSFDSDGGYTF. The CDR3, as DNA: TGTGCCAGCAGTTTCGACAGCGACGGTGGCTACACCTTC.

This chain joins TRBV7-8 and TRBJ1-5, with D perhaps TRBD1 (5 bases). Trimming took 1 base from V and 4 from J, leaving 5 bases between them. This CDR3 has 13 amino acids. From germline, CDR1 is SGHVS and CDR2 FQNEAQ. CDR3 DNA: TGTGCCAGCAGCTTAGGACAGAATCAGCCCCAGCATTTT. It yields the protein CASSLGQNQPQHF.

The DNA of the CDR3 is TGTGCCAGCAGTTTGACGGGGGCGGGCTATGGCTACACCTTC. Amino acid sequence: CASSLTGAGYGYTF. V usage is TRBV27 and J usage is TRBJ1-2, with a tentative D call TRBD1 (6 bases). V dropped 3 bases and J dropped 4 bases, with 12 bases sitting between them. The CDR3 extends over 14 amino acids. Germline lookup yields CDR1 MNHEY and CDR2 SMNVEV (reference sequence).

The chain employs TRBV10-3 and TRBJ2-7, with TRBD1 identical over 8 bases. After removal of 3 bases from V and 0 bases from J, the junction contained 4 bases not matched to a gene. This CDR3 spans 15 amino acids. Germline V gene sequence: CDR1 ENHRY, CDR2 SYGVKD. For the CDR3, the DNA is TGTGCCATCAGTGAAAACAGGGGGAGCTCCTACGAGCAGTACTTC. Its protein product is CAISENRGSSYEQYF.

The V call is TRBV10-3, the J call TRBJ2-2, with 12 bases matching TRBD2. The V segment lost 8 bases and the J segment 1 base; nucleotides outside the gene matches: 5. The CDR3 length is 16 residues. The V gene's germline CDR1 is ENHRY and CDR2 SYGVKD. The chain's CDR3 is CAIRQTSGGNTGELFF. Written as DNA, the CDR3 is TGTGCCATCCGACAGACTAGCGGGGGGAACACCGGGGAGCTGTTTTTT.

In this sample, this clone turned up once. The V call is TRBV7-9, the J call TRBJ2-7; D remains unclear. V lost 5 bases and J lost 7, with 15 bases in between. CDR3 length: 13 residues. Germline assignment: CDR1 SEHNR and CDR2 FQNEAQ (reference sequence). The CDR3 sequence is CASSLVGLGEQYF. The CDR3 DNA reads TGTGCCAGCAGCCTGGTCGGTTTAGGGGAGCAGTACTTC.

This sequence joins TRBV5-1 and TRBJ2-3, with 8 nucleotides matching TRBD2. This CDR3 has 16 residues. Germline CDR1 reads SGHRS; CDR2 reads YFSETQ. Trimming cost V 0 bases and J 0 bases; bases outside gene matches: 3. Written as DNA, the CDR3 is TGCGCCAGCAGCTTGGGTGCTAGCGGGAGCACAGATACGCAGTATTTT. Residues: CASSLGASGSTDTQYF.

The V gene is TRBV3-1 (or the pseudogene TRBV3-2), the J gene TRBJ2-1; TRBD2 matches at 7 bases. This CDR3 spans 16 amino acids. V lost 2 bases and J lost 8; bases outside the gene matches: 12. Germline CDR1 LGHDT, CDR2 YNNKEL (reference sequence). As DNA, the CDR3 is TGTGCCAGCAGCCAACCCCCAGCGGGACTAATGTATGAGCAGTTCTTC. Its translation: CASSQPPAGLMYEQFF.

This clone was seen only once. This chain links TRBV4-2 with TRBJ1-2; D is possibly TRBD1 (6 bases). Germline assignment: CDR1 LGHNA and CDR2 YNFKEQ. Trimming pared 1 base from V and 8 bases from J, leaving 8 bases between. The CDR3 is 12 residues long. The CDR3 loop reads CASSQGDTGYTF. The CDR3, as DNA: TGTGCCAGCAGCCAAGGGGACACCGGCTACACCTTC.

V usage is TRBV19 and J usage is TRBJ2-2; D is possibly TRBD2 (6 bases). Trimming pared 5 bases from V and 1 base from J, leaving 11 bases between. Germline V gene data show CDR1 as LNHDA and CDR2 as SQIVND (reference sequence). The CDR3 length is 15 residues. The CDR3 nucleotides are TGTGCCAGTAGTGTGCGGGGCCGGAACACCGGGGAGCTGTTTTTT. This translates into CASSVRGRNTGELFF.

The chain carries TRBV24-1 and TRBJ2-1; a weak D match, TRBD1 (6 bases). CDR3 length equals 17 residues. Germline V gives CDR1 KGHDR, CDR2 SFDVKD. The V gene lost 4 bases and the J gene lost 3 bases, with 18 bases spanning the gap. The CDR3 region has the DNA TGTGCCACCAGTGAGGGTTCCGCAGGGGCGAACTACAATGAGCAGTTCTTC. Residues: CATSEGSAGANYNEQFF.

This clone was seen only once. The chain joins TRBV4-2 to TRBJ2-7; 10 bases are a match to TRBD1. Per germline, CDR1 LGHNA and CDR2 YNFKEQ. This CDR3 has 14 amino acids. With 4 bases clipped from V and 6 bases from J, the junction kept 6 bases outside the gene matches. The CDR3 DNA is TGTGCCAGCAGCCCGACAGGGGGCCGTGGCGAGCAGTACTTC. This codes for CASSPTGGRGEQYF.

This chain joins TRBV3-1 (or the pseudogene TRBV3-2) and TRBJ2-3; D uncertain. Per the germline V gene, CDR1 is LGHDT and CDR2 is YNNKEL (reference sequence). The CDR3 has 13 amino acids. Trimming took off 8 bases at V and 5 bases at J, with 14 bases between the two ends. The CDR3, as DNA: TGTGCCAGCGGAGTTCGATGGGGAGATACGCAGTATTTT. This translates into CASGVRWGDTQYF.

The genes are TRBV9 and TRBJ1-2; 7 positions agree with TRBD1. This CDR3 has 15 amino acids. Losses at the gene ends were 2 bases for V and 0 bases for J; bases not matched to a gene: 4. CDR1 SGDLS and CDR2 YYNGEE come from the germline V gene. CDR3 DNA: TGTGCCAGCAGCGTCAACAGGGGAGCTAACTATGGCTACACCTTC. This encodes CASSVNRGANYGYTF.

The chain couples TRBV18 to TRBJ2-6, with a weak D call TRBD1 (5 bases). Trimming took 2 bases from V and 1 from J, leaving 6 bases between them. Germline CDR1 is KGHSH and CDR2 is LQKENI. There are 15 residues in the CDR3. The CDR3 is CASSPSGSGANVLTF. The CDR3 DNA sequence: TGTGCCAGCTCACCATCAGGGTCTGGGGCCAACGTCCTGACTTTC.

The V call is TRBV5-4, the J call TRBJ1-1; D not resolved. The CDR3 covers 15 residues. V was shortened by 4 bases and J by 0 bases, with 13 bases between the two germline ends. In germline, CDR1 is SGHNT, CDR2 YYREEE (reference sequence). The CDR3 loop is CASSPIRTVNTEAFF. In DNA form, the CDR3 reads TGTGCCAGCAGCCCAATTCGGACGGTGAACACTGAAGCTTTCTTT.

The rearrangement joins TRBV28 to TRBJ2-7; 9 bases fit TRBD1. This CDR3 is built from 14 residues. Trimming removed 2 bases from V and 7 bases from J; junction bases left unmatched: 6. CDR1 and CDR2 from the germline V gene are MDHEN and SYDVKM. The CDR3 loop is CASSLGDRAGEQYF. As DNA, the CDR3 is TGTGCCAGCAGTTTAGGGGACAGGGCAGGAGAGCAGTACTTC.

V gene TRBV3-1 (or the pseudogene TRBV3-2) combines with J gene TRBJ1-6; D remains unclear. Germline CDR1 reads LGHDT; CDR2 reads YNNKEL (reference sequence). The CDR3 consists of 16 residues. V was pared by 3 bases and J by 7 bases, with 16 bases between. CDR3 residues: CASSQGSNLPNSPLHF. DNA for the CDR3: TGTGCCAGCAGCCAGGGCTCTAACCTACCCAATTCACCCCTCCACTTT.

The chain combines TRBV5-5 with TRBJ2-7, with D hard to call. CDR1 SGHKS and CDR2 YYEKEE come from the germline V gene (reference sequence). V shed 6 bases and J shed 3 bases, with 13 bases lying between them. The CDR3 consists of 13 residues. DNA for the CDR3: TGTGCCAGCAATCGGCTAGATCTCTACGAGCAGTACTTC. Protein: CASNRLDLYEQYF.

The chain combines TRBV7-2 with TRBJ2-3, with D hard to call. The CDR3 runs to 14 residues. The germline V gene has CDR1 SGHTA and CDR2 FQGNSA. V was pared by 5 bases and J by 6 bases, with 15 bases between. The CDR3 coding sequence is TGTGCCAGCAGCCTTGGGTCCTACTGGGATACGCAGTATTTT. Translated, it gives CASSLGSYWDTQYF.

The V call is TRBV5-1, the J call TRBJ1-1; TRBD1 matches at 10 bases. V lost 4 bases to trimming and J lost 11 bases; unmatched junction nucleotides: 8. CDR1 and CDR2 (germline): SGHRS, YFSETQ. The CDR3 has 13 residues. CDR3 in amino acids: CASSGRTGGSAFF. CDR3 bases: TGCGCCAGCAGCGGCCGGACAGGGGGTTCGGCTTTCTTT.

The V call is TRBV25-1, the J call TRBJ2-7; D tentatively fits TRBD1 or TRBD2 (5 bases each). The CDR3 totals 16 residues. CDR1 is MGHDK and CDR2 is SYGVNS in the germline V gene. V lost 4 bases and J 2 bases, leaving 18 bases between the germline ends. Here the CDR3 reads CASSGLGTPGPYEQYF. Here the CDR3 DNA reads TGTGCCAGCAGTGGCCTCGGGACCCCAGGCCCCTACGAGCAGTACTTC.

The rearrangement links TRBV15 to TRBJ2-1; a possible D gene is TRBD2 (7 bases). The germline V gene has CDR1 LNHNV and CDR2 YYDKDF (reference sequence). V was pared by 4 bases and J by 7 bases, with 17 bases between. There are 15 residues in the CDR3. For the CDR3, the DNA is TGTGCCACCAGCACTGTTGGGGGGGCGCGGAATGAGCAGTTCTTC. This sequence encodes CATSTVGGARNEQFF.

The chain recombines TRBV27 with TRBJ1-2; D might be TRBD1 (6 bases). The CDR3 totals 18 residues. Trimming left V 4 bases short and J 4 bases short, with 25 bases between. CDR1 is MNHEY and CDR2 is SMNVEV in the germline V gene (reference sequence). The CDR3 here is CASSWSAGNREVGYGYTF. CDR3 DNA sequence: TGTGCCAGCAGTTGGTCAGCAGGAAACAGGGAGGTGGGCTATGGCTACACCTTC.

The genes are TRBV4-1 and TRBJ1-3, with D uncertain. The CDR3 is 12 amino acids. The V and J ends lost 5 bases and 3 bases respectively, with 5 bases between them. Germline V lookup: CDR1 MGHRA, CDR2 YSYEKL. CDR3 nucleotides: TGCGCCAGCAGCATAGTTGGAAACACCATATATTTT. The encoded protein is CASSIVGNTIYF.